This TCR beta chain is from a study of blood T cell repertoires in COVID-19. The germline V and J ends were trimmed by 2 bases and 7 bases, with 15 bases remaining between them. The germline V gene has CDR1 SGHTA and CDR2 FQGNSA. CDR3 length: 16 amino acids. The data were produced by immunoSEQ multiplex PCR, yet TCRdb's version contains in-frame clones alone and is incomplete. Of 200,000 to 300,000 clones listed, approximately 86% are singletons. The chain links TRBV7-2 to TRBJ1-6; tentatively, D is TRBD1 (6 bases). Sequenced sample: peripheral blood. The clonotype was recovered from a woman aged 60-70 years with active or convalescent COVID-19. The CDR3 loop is CASSLRGAQGNSPLHF. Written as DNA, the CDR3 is TGTGCCAGCAGCTTACGGGGGGCGCAAGGGAATTCACCCCTCCACTTT.